This T cell receptor (beta chain) was identified during a study of cytomegalovirus exposure and HLA in healthy donors. At collection, donors were nominally healthy, but unrecorded immune exposures were probable. Study-wide points: In an earlier analysis, in 587 donors, most V segments appeared productive either ~87% or ~30% of the time.

As concerns this clone: Its cognate antigen is unknown.

Researchers ran the PCR with 60 Vbeta and 13 Jbeta primers. Only in-frame clones appear in the TCRdb table, and some are missing; sequencing was by immunoSEQ multiplex PCR. Among about 140,000 clones listed, around 80% were seen once. The sequencing input was PBMCs. The receptor was isolated from a male donor in good health and CMV-seropositive.

The DNA of the CDR3 is TGTGCCAGCAGTGATAGGACGGGGGGGCTCGGAGAGACCCAGTACTTC. Its protein is CASSDRTGGLGETQYF. The chain has TRBV6-1 and TRBJ2-5; 8 positions match TRBD2. The CDR3 is 16 residues long. In germline, CDR1 is MNHNS, CDR2 SASEGT. V shed 3 bases and J 4 bases; nucleotides not matched to a gene: 10.